This T cell receptor beta chain comes out of a study of shared clonotypes between healthy human individuals. Regarding the study as a whole: The small donor group covered limited genetic and exposure diversity.

Caucasian adults living in Nashville, Tennessee, provided all samples. Without sorting, samples used tens of millions of PBMCs for genomic DNA. For this clone: The antigen is undetermined.

CDR1 SGDLS and CDR2 YYNGEE come from the germline V gene. Unmatched junction bases numbered 6, after V lost 0 bases and J lost 7 bases. The CDR3 loop spans 16 amino acids. Researchers ran the assay at a deep level. Profiled with immunoSEQ multiplex PCR; TCRdb holds only in-frame clones, not every one. The data show about 480,000 clones, with roughly 85% seen just once and around 12% held by the top ten. What was sequenced was PBMCs. The gene calls are TRBV9 and TRBJ2-1; 11 nucleotides agree with TRBD2. This clonotype was sampled from a middle-aged woman in good health. Some clones in this sample may be carry-over from other donors' samples. This CDR3 is CASSVATSGSYNEQFF. In DNA form, the CDR3 reads TGTGCCAGCAGCGTAGCTACTAGCGGGAGTTATAATGAGCAGTTCTTC.